These T cell receptor beta chains were read from a single sample in a study of breast tumors, draining lymph nodes, adjacent tissues. TCRdb fed the multiplex PCR reads into MiXCR, producing one record per CDR3 protein. The table includes 85,000 to 130,000 distinct CDR3 sequences, 21% detected once. The specimen sequenced was axillary lymph node tissue. The receptors were sampled from a female donor with breast cancer. Some clones in this sample may be carry-over from other donors' samples. The CDR3 runs from the conserved cysteine through the conserved F or W. The order of the fields is clone size, V gene, J gene, D gene, CDR3 DNA, CDR3 protein. D genes are given only for firm matches. For some rows the clone size is stated as once, few or many, or as a class when expanded; others skip it.

abundance: many
v_gene: TRBV10-3
j_gene: TRBJ2-4
d_gene: TRBD1
CDR3nt: TGTGCCACCAGGGACAGGGGGGGAAACATTCAGTACTTC
CDR3aa: CATRDRGGNIQYF

abundance: NA
v_gene: TRBV20-1
j_gene: TRBJ1-1
d_gene: NA
CDR3nt: TGCAGTGCTAAGGTGGGCGACACTGAAGCTTTCTTT
CDR3aa: CSAKVGDTEAFF

abundance: many
v_gene: TRBV12-3/TRBV12-4
j_gene: TRBJ1-5
d_gene: NA
CDR3nt: TGTGCCAGCAGACGTCTTTGGGAATCGCCCCAGCATTTT
CDR3aa: CASRRLWESPQHF

abundance: NA
v_gene: TRBV6-5
j_gene: TRBJ2-1
d_gene: TRBD2
CDR3nt: TGTGCCAGCACCGACGGGAGGGCTGAGCAGTTCTTC
CDR3aa: CASTDGRAEQFF

abundance: many
v_gene: TRBV12-3/TRBV12-4
j_gene: TRBJ1-5
d_gene: NA
CDR3nt: TGTGCCAGCAGTTCATTGGGGGGCCATAGCAATCAGCCCCAGCATTTT
CDR3aa: CASSSLGGHSNQPQHF

abundance: NA
v_gene: TRBV4-2
j_gene: TRBJ2-2
d_gene: TRBD2
CDR3nt: TGTGCCAGCAGCACACGAACTAGCGGGGCCGGAGCGAACACCGGGGAGCTGTTTTTT
CDR3aa: CASSTRTSGAGANTGELFF

abundance: many
v_gene: TRBV6-4
j_gene: TRBJ1-2
d_gene: NA
CDR3nt: TGTGCCAGCAGTGCTGGTGGGGATGGGAACTATGGCTACACCTTC
CDR3aa: CASSAGGDGNYGYTF

abundance: many
v_gene: TRBV7-9
j_gene: TRBJ2-5
d_gene: NA
CDR3nt: TGTGCCAGCAGCTTAGGGGCGGGTGCGTTTGAGACCCAGTACTTC
CDR3aa: CASSLGAGAFETQYF

abundance: many
v_gene: TRBV3-1
j_gene: TRBJ1-3
d_gene: NA
CDR3nt: TGTGCCAGCAGCCGCCGAAACACCATATATTTT
CDR3aa: CASSRRNTIYF

abundance: many
v_gene: TRBV6-4
j_gene: TRBJ1-2
d_gene: NA
CDR3nt: TGTGCCAGCAGCTCAAATGCGAACTATGGCTACACCTTC
CDR3aa: CASSSNANYGYTF

abundance: many
v_gene: TRBV19
j_gene: TRBJ2-2
d_gene: NA
CDR3nt: TGTGCCAGTAGTACGGTAAACACCGGGGAGCTGTTTTTT
CDR3aa: CASSTVNTGELFF

abundance: many
v_gene: TRBV7-9
j_gene: TRBJ2-2
d_gene: NA
CDR3nt: TGTGCCAGCAGCCCGCGGACAGCTTGGGAGCTGTTTTTT
CDR3aa: CASSPRTAWELFF

abundance: many
v_gene: TRBV20-1
j_gene: TRBJ2-7
d_gene: TRBD1
CDR3nt: TGCAGTGCTTGCAGACCAGACAGGGGTGCCGAGCAGTACTTC
CDR3aa: CSACRPDRGAEQYF

abundance: few
v_gene: TRBV13
j_gene: TRBJ2-1
d_gene: TRBD2
CDR3nt: TGTGCCAGCAGCCCCAGAGCTAGCGGGAACAATGAGCAGTTCTTC
CDR3aa: CASSPRASGNNEQFF

abundance: many
v_gene: TRBV7-9
j_gene: TRBJ1-2
d_gene: NA
CDR3nt: TGTGCCAGCAGCTCAGACTCGACGAATATCTATGGCTACACCTTC
CDR3aa: CASSSDSTNIYGYTF

abundance: many
v_gene: TRBV20-1
j_gene: TRBJ2-3
d_gene: TRBD2
CDR3nt: TGCAGTGCTAGAGATCTAGCGGGAGTGGATACGCAGTATTTT
CDR3aa: CSARDLAGVDTQYF

abundance: many
v_gene: TRBV2
j_gene: TRBJ2-2
d_gene: NA
CDR3nt: TGTGCCAGCAGGAAAAACACCGGGGAGCTGTTTTTT
CDR3aa: CASRKNTGELFF

abundance: many
v_gene: TRBV12-3/TRBV12-4
j_gene: TRBJ1-4
d_gene: TRBD1
CDR3nt: TGTGCCAGCAGCCGACGGGGACAGGGGGATGGAAAACTGTTTTTT
CDR3aa: CASSRRGQGDGKLFF

abundance: NA
v_gene: TRBV28
j_gene: TRBJ2-7
d_gene: TRBD2
CDR3nt: TGTGCCAGCAGTATAAAGCGGGGCGAGCGGTACTTC
CDR3aa: CASSIKRGERYF

abundance: many
v_gene: TRBV14
j_gene: TRBJ2-3
d_gene: NA
CDR3nt: TGTGCCAGCACCCCAGGGCTGGGCGCAGATACGCAGTATTTT
CDR3aa: CASTPGLGADTQYF

abundance: many
v_gene: TRBV12-3/TRBV12-4
j_gene: TRBJ2-5
d_gene: NA
CDR3nt: TGTGCCAGCAGTTTATACAGGGGAGGAGAGACCCAGTACTTC
CDR3aa: CASSLYRGGETQYF

abundance: many
v_gene: TRBV7-3
j_gene: TRBJ1-2
d_gene: NA
CDR3nt: TGTGCCAGCAGCTCCGACGGCTATGGCTACACCTTC
CDR3aa: CASSSDGYGYTF

abundance: many
v_gene: TRBV30
j_gene: TRBJ2-7
d_gene: NA
CDR3nt: TGTGCCTGGAGTGTATCATTGTGGAAGTACGAGCAGTACTTC
CDR3aa: CAWSVSLWKYEQYF

abundance: NA
v_gene: TRBV28
j_gene: TRBJ1-2
d_gene: TRBD1
CDR3nt: TGTGCCAGCAGTTCCCACCTGAGGGCAGGGGGCTATGGCCACACCTTC
CDR3aa: CASSSHLRAGGYGHTF

abundance: many
v_gene: TRBV10-3
j_gene: TRBJ2-2
d_gene: TRBD1
CDR3nt: TGTGCCATCAGTGAAAGGGACAGGGGGCAAGACGGGGAGCTGTTTTTT
CDR3aa: CAISERDRGQDGELFF

abundance: many
v_gene: TRBV4-2
j_gene: TRBJ2-5
d_gene: NA
CDR3nt: TGTGCCAGCAGCCAAGTAGATAGGCTAGAGACCCAGTACTTC
CDR3aa: CASSQVDRLETQYF

abundance: NA
v_gene: TRBV11-2
j_gene: TRBJ1-2
d_gene: NA
CDR3nt: TGTGCCAGCAGGGGGCAGGGCAGGGTGGTGTGTGGCTACACCTTC
CDR3aa: CASRGQGRVVCGYTF

abundance: few
v_gene: TRBV19
j_gene: TRBJ2-4
d_gene: NA
CDR3nt: TGTGCCAGTAAAGGGATCGTACAAAACATTCAGTACTTC
CDR3aa: CASKGIVQNIQYF

abundance: many
v_gene: TRBV12-3/TRBV12-4
j_gene: TRBJ1-2
d_gene: TRBD1
CDR3nt: TGTGCCACCGAAGTAACAGGGGCGGGCTATGGCTACACCTTC
CDR3aa: CATEVTGAGYGYTF

abundance: many
v_gene: TRBV9
j_gene: TRBJ2-1
d_gene: NA
CDR3nt: TGTGCCAGCAGTGATATGGGCCACAATGAGCAGTTCTTC
CDR3aa: CASSDMGHNEQFF

abundance: NA
v_gene: TRBV27
j_gene: TRBJ1-1
d_gene: TRBD1
CDR3nt: TGTGCCAGCAGCCGGGACAGGGGAGAGAGGACTGAAGCTTTCTTT
CDR3aa: CASSRDRGERTEAFF

abundance: NA
v_gene: TRBV16
j_gene: TRBJ1-4
d_gene: NA
CDR3nt: TGTGCCAGCAGCCCATCACAGGAGGAAAAACTGTTTTTT
CDR3aa: CASSPSQEEKLFF

abundance: many
v_gene: TRBV3-1
j_gene: TRBJ2-1
d_gene: NA
CDR3nt: TGTGCCAGCAGCCAAGTCGTCAATGAGCAGTTCTTC
CDR3aa: CASSQVVNEQFF

abundance: few
v_gene: TRBV28
j_gene: TRBJ2-7
d_gene: NA
CDR3nt: TGTGCCAGCAGTTTCCTCCTCGGGCAGAGCTACGAGCAGTACTTC
CDR3aa: CASSFLLGQSYEQYF

abundance: NA
v_gene: TRBV6-5
j_gene: TRBJ2-2
d_gene: TRBD1
CDR3nt: TGTGCCAGCAGAGGCGGACAGGTCCCCGGGAAGCTGTTTTTT
CDR3aa: CASRGGQVPGKLFF

abundance: many
v_gene: TRBV6-1
j_gene: TRBJ2-3
d_gene: NA
CDR3nt: TGTGCCAGCACGGACATAATCACAGATACGCAGTATTTT
CDR3aa: CASTDIITDTQYF

abundance: few
v_gene: TRBV27
j_gene: TRBJ2-1
d_gene: NA
CDR3nt: TGTGCCAGCAGTCCAGACATAAGCTCCTACAATGAGCAGTTCTTC
CDR3aa: CASSPDISSYNEQFF

abundance: NA
v_gene: TRBV6-6
j_gene: TRBJ2-3
d_gene: NA
CDR3nt: TGTGCCAGCAGTTACTGGGAGGGGGCAAAGGATACGCAGTATTTT
CDR3aa: CASSYWEGAKDTQYF

abundance: many
v_gene: TRBV24-1
j_gene: TRBJ2-5
d_gene: NA
CDR3nt: TGTGCCACCAGTGATAGACAGGAGATGAGAGAGACCCAGTACTTC
CDR3aa: CATSDRQEMRETQYF

abundance: many
v_gene: TRBV20-1
j_gene: TRBJ2-3
d_gene: TRBD2
CDR3nt: TGCAGTGTCGGGGGGACTAGCTTCTCGGGGGGGCAGTATTTT
CDR3aa: CSVGGTSFSGGQYF

abundance: many
v_gene: TRBV7-9
j_gene: TRBJ2-5
d_gene: NA
CDR3nt: TGTGCCATGCAAGAGGGGGAGACCCAGTACTTC
CDR3aa: CAMQEGETQYF

abundance: many
v_gene: TRBV6-1
j_gene: TRBJ2-7
d_gene: NA
CDR3nt: TGTGCCAGCAGACCGGGCGCGGACGAGCAGTACTTC
CDR3aa: CASRPGADEQYF

abundance: many
v_gene: TRBV2
j_gene: TRBJ2-1
d_gene: NA
CDR3nt: TGTGCCAGCAGTGAAATAGGAGTTACCAATGAGCAGTTCTTC
CDR3aa: CASSEIGVTNEQFF

abundance: many
v_gene: TRBV7-3
j_gene: TRBJ1-6
d_gene: TRBD1
CDR3nt: TGTGCCAGCAGCCCCCAGGGGGGCCTTAATTCACCCCTCCACTTT
CDR3aa: CASSPQGGLNSPLHF

abundance: few
v_gene: TRBV28
j_gene: TRBJ1-3
d_gene: NA
CDR3nt: TGTGCCAGCGAACTAGGGACTGGAAACACCATATATTTT
CDR3aa: CASELGTGNTIYF